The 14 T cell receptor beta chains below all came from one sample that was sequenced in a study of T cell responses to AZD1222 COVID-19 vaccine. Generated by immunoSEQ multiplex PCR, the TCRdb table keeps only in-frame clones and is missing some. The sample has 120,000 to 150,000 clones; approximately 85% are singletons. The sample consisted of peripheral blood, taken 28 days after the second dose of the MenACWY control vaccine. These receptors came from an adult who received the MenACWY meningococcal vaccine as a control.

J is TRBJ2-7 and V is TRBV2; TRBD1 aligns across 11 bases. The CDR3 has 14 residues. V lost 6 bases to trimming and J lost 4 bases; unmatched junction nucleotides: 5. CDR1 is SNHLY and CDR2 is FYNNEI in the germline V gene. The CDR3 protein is CASRAGTGGYEQYF. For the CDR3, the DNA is TGTGCCAGCAGGGCCGGGACAGGGGGGTACGAGCAGTACTTC.

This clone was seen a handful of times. The CDR3 region has the DNA TGCGCCAGCAGCAACTTTTTGGGACAGAAACTGTTTTTT. Translated, it gives CASSNFLGQKLFF. The V call is TRBV5-1, the J call TRBJ1-4; 7 nucleotides match TRBD1. The ends lost 4 bases at V and 11 bases at J; junction bases unmatched: 8. Germline V gene sequence: CDR1 SGHRS, CDR2 YFSETQ. This CDR3 contains 13 residues.

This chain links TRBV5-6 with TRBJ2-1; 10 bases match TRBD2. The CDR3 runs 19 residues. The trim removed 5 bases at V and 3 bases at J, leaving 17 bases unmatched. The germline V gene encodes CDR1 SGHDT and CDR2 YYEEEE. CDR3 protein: CASRARPGLAPRSYNEQFF. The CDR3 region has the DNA TGTGCCAGCAGGGCGAGACCGGGACTAGCGCCCCGAAGCTACAATGAGCAGTTCTTC. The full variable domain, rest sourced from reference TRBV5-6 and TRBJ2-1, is DAGVTQSPTHLIKTRGQQVTLRCSPKSGHDTVSWYQQALGQGPQFIFQYYEEEERQRGNFPDRFSGHQFPNYSSELNVNALLLGDSALYLCASRARPGLAPRSYNEQFFGPGTRLTVL.

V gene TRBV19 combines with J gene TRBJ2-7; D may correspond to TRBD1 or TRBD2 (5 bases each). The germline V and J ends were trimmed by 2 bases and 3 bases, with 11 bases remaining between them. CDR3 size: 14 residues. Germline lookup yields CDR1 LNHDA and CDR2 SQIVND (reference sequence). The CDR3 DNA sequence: TGTGCCAGTAGTATAAGGGGACCCTTCTACGAGCAGTACTTC. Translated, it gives CASSIRGPFYEQYF.

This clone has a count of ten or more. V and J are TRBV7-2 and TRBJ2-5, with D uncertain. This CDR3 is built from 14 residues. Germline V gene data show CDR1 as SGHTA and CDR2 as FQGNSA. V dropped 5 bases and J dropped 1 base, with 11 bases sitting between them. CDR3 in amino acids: CASSPSRSQETQYF. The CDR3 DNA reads TGTGCCAGCAGCCCGTCAAGGTCCCAAGAGACCCAGTACTTC.

The CDR3 spells CASSLWSTSGTFREQFF. The CDR3 DNA follows: TGTGCCAGCAGTTTATGGTCGACTAGCGGGACGTTCAGGGAGCAGTTCTTC. The chain carries TRBV28 and TRBJ2-1, with 11 nucleotides matching TRBD2. Losses at the gene ends were 0 bases for V and 10 bases for J; bases not matched to a gene: 11. Germline loops: CDR1 MDHEN, CDR2 SYDVKM. The CDR3 covers 17 residues.

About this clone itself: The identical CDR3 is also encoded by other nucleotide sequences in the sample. The CDR3 DNA is TGTGCCAGCAGCACTACAGGGGCCACTGAAGCTTTCTTT. Amino acid sequence: CASSTTGATEAFF. The rearrangement links TRBV7-2 to TRBJ1-1; 7 bases fit TRBD1. The length of the CDR3 is 13 residues. Germline loops: CDR1 SGHTA, CDR2 FQGNSA. V shed 5 bases and J 4 bases; nucleotides not matched to a gene: 4.

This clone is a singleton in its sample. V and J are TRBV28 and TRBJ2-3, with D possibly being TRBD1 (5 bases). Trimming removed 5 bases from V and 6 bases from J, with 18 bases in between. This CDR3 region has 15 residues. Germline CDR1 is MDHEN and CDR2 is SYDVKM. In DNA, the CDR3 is TGTGCCAGCAGTCCCACAATATCACAGGTGGATACGCAGTATTTT. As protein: CASSPTISQVDTQYF. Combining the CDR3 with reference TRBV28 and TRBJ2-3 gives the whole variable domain DVKVTQSSRYLVKRTGEKVFLECVQDMDHENMFWYRQDPGLGLRLIYFSYDVKMKEKGDIPEGYSVSREKKERFSLILESASTNQTSMYLCASSPTISQVDTQYFGPGTRLTVL.

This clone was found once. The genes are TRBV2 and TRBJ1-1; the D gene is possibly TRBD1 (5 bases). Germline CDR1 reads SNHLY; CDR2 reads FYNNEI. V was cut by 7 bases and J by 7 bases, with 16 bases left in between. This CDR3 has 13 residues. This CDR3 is CASMGRSQGEAFF. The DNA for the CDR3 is TGTGCCAGCATGGGACGTTCCCAGGGTGAAGCTTTCTTT.

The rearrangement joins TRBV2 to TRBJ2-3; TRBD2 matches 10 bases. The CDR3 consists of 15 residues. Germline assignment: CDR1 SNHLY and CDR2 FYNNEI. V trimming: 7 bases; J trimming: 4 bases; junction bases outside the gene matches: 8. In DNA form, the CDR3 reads TGTGCCAGCACCGAGCGGGAGGGCCGACCAGATACGCAGTATTTT. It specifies CASTEREGRPDTQYF.

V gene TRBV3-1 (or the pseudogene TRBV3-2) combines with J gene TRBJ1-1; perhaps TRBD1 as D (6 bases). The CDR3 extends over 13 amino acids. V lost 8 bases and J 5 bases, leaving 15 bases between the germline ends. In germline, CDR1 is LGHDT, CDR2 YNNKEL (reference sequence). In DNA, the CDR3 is TGTGCCAGCCGTCCACAGGGTGGAACTGAAGCTTTCTTT. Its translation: CASRPQGGTEAFF.

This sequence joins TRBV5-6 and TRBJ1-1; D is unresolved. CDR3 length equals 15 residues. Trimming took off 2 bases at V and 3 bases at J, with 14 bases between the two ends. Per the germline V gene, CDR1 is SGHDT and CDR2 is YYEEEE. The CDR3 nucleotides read TGTGCCAGCAGCTTAGACGGGTGGACCGACACTGAAGCTTTCTTT. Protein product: CASSLDGWTDTEAFF.

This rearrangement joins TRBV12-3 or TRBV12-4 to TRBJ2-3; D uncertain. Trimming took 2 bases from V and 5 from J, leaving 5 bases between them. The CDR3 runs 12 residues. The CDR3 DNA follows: TGTGCCAGCAGTTTAAGAGGAGATACGCAGTATTTT. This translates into CASSLRGDTQYF.

The CDR3 sequence: CASSHDSLEAFF. The CDR3 coding sequence is TGTGCCAGCAGCCATGACAGCCTTGAAGCTTTCTTT. The chain carries TRBV5-4 and TRBJ1-1; D may be TRBD1 (5 bases). This CDR3 region has 12 residues. Trimming left V 4 bases short and J 7 bases short, with 11 bases between. CDR1 SGHNT and CDR2 YYREEE come from the germline V gene (reference sequence).